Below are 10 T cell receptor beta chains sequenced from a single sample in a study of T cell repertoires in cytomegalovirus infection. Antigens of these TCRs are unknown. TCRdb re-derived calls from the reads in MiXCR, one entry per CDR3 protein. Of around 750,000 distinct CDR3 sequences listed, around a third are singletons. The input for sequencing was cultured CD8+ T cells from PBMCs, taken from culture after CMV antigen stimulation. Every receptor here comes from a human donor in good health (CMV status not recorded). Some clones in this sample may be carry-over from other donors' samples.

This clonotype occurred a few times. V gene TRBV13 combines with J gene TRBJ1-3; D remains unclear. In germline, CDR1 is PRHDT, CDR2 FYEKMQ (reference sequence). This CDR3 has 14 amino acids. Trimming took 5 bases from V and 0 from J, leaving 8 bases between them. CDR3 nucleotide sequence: TGTGCCAGCAGCGCGGGTACCTCTGGAAACACCATATATTTT. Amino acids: CASSAGTSGNTIYF.

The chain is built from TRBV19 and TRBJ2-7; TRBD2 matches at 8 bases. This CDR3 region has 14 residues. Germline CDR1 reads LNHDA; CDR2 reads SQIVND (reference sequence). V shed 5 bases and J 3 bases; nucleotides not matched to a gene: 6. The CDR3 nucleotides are TGTGCCAGTAGTTTGAGCGGGGGCGACTACGAGCAGTACTTC. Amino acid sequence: CASSLSGGDYEQYF.

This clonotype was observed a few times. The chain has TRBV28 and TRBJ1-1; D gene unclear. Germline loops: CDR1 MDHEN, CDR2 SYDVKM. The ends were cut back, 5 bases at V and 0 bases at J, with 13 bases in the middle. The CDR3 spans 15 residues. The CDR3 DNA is TGTGCCAGCAGTCCCTTAAGGGTCTTGAACACTGAAGCTTTCTTT. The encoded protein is CASSPLRVLNTEAFF.

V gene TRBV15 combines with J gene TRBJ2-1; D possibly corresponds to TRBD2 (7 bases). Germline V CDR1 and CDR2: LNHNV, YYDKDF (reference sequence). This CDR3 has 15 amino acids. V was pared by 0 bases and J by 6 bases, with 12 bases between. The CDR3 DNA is TGTGCCACCAGCAGAGATTTAGGGGGGGCCAATGAGCAGTTCTTC. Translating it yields CATSRDLGGANEQFF. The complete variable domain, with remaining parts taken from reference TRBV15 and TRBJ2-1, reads DAMVIQNPRYQVTQFGKPVTLSCSQTLNHNVMYWYQQKSSQAPKLLFHYYDKDFNNEADTPDNFQSRRPNTSFCFLDIRSPGLGDTAMYLCATSRDLGGANEQFFGPGTRLTVL.

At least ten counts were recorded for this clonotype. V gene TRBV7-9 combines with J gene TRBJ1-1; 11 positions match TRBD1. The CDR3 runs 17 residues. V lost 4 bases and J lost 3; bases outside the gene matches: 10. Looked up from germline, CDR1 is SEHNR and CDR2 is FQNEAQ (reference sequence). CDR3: CASSSGQGEVWDTEAFF. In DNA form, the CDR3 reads TGTGCCAGCAGCTCGGGACAGGGGGAAGTGTGGGACACTGAAGCTTTCTTT. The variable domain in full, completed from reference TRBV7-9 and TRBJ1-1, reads DTGVSQNPRHKITKRGQNVTFRCDPISEHNRLYWYRQTLGQGPEFLTYFQNEAQLEKSRLLSDRFSAERPKGSFSTLEIQRTEQGDSAMYLCASSSGQGEVWDTEAFFGQGTRLTVV.

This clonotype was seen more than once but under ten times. CDR3 in DNA: TGTGCCAGCAGCCAAGAAATGGGACTAGCGGGAAACAATGAGCAGTTCTTC. Protein sequence: CASSQEMGLAGNNEQFF. V is TRBV14 and J is TRBJ2-1, with 13 bases matching TRBD2. The CDR3 loop spans 17 amino acids. V lost 0 bases to trimming and J lost 5 bases; unmatched junction nucleotides: 4. From germline, CDR1 is SGHDN and CDR2 FVKESK.

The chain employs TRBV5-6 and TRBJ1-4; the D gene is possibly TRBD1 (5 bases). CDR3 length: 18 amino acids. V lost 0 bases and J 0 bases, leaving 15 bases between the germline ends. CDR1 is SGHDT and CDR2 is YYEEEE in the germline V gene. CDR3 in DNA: TGTGCCAGCAGCTTGGCCAGGGAGGCGGGGGCAACTAATGAAAAACTGTTTTTT. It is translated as CASSLAREAGATNEKLFF.

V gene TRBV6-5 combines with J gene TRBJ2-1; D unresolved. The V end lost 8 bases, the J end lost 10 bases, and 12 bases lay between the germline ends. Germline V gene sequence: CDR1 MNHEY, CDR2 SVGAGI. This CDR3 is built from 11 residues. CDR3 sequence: CASVYQLEQFF. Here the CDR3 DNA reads TGTGCCAGCGTATACCAGTTAGAGCAGTTCTTC.

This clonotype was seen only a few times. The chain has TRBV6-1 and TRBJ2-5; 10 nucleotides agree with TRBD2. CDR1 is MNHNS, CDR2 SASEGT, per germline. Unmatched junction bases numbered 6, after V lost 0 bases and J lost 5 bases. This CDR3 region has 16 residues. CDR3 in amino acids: CASSEALAGVLETQYF. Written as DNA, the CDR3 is TGTGCCAGCAGTGAAGCCCTAGCGGGGGTCCTGGAGACCCAGTACTTC.

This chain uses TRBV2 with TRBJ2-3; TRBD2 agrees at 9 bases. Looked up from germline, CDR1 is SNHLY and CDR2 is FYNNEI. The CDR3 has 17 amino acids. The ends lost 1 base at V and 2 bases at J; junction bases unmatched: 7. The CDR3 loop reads CASSEGGLAVPTDTQYF. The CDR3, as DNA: TGTGCCAGCAGTGAAGGGGGACTAGCCGTTCCCACAGATACGCAGTATTTT.